The 13 T cell receptor beta chains given below trace back to one sample, sequenced in a study of Graves' ophthalmopathy and Graves' hyperthyroidism. Amplification of the TCR beta CDR3 regions used RNA transcripts (as template). HTBI-primed RT-PCR formed the first round, and a multiplex PCR formed the second. TCRdb called the multiplex PCR reads again in MiXCR, with one record for every CDR3 protein. This sample has over a million distinct CDR3 sequences, with less than 45% found just once. The sample was peripheral blood or thyroid tissue (not recorded which). Receptors were obtained from an adult man with Graves' hyperthyroidism.

This clonotype was recorded at least ten times. The chain joins TRBV5-1 to TRBJ2-5; D is undetermined. V was pared by 2 bases and J by 4 bases, with 18 bases between. This CDR3 region has 16 residues. Germline CDR1 reads SGHRS; CDR2 reads YFSETQ. In nucleotides, the CDR3 is TGCGCCAGCAGCTTAGCGATCTCAACCGACGGAGAGACCCAGTACTTC. It specifies CASSLAISTDGETQYF.

V and J are TRBV10-1 and TRBJ1-2; D possibly corresponds to TRBD1 (5 bases). Germline loops: CDR1 WNHNN, CDR2 SYGVQD (reference sequence). V gave up 2 bases and J gave up 8 bases, with 15 bases separating them. This CDR3 has 14 residues. The CDR3 nucleotides are TGCGCCAGCAGTGAGCAGGGCGCACCGAGGGGCTACACCTTC. Protein: CASSEQGAPRGYTF.

This clonotype was detected many times. The chain couples TRBV20-1 to TRBJ2-7; 8 nucleotides line up with TRBD1. The V gene end was trimmed by 2 bases and the J gene end by 0 bases; junction bases not matched to a gene: 3. This CDR3 comprises 14 residues. Looked up from germline, CDR1 is DFQATT and CDR2 is SNEGSKA (reference sequence). Here the CDR3 DNA reads TGCAGTGCTAGATATGACAGGGGCTCCTACGAGCAGTACTTC. Protein product: CSARYDRGSYEQYF.

This rearrangement joins TRBV5-1 to TRBJ1-2, with 7 nucleotides matching TRBD1. The trim removed 5 bases at V and 6 bases at J, leaving 4 bases unmatched. This CDR3 region has 12 residues. Germline CDR1 reads SGHRS; CDR2 reads YFSETQ. The CDR3 nucleotides read TGCGCCAGCAGGGAACAGGGGCATGGCTACACCTTC. Amino acids: CASREQGHGYTF.

The V and J genes are TRBV2 and TRBJ1-4, with TRBD1 as a possible D gene (5 bases). Germline V gene sequence: CDR1 SNHLY, CDR2 FYNNEI. The CDR3 covers 15 residues. Trimming removed 0 bases from V and 10 bases from J, with 15 bases in between. The CDR3 nucleotides are TGTGCCAGCAGTGAAGCCGGGACCGCCATCCTAAAACTGTTTTTT. Encoded protein: CASSEAGTAILKLFF. Full variable domain (missing parts from reference TRBV2 and TRBJ1-4): EPEVTQTPSHQVTQMGQEVILRCVPISNHLYFYWYRQILGQKVEFLVSFYNNEISEKSEIFDDQFSVERPDGSNFTLKIRSTKLEDSAMYFCASSEAGTAILKLFFGSGTQLSVL.

V gene TRBV10-2 combines with J gene TRBJ2-5; 8 bases line up with TRBD2. The CDR3 is 17 amino acids. Germline V gives CDR1 WSHSY, CDR2 SAAADI. Losses at the gene ends were 3 bases for V and 2 bases for J; bases not matched to a gene: 11. The CDR3 region is CASSDGTGGGHQETQYF. The DNA of the CDR3 is TGCGCCAGCAGTGATGGTACTGGCGGGGGGCATCAAGAGACCCAGTACTTC.

This clonotype has a count of ten or more. The chain employs TRBV11-2 and TRBJ1-2, with 11 nucleotides matching TRBD1. Germline trimming cut 6 bases from V and 5 bases from J; bases unmatched to any gene: 8. CDR1 SGHAT and CDR2 FQNNGV come from the germline V gene. The CDR3 has 15 amino acids. CDR3 nucleotides: TGTGCCAGCAGAACACCGGGACAGGGGGTTTATGGCTACACCTTC. This sequence encodes CASRTPGQGVYGYTF.

This clonotype was seen at least ten times. The rearrangement joins TRBV10-2 to TRBJ2-5; perhaps D is TRBD1 or TRBD2 (6 bases each). The CDR3 is 14 residues long. Trimming took off 7 bases at V and 4 bases at J, with 16 bases between the two ends. CDR1 and CDR2 from the germline V gene are WSHSY and SAAADI. The chain's CDR3 is CASTSRGERETQYF. In DNA form, the CDR3 reads TGCGCCAGCACCAGTAGGGGGGAAAGAGAGACCCAGTACTTC.

This clonotype was counted only a few times. The chain recombines TRBV5-1 with TRBJ2-7; D perhaps matches TRBD2 (5 bases). Germline V gene data show CDR1 as SGHRS and CDR2 as YFSETQ. CDR3 length: 15 amino acids. Trimming removed 0 bases from V and 2 bases from J, with 12 bases in between. The chain's CDR3 is CASSLGGRRTYEQYF. The CDR3 DNA sequence: TGCGCCAGCAGCTTGGGCGGTAGGAGGACCTACGAGCAGTACTTC.

A note on this clonotype: The junction and the germline gene differ at one end; a read error may be behind it. The rearrangement joins TRBV19 to TRBJ2-7; D is possibly TRBD1 (5 bases). Germline V gene data show CDR1 as LNHDA and CDR2 as SQIVND (reference sequence). The CDR3 runs 12 residues. The CDR3 is CASRAGPHERYF. The CDR3 region has the DNA TGTGCCAGTAGGGCAGGGCCCCACGAGCGGTACTTC.

This clonotype showed up many times. The genes are TRBV7-9 and TRBJ1-1; a weak D match, TRBD1 (5 bases). The CDR3 contains 14 residues. V was cut by 2 bases and J by 3 bases, with 10 bases left in between. Germline V gene lookup returns CDR1 SEHNR and CDR2 FQNEAQ (reference sequence). The CDR3 DNA reads TGTGCCAGCAGCTTATACGGGGACGACACTGAAGCTTTCTTT. This translates into CASSLYGDDTEAFF.

The chain links TRBV20-1 to TRBJ1-5, with a weak D call TRBD1 (5 bases). Germline CDR1 DFQATT, CDR2 SNEGSKA (reference sequence). V was cut by 1 base and J by 6 bases, with 7 bases left in between. The CDR3 extends over 12 amino acids. In nucleotides, the CDR3 is TGCAGTGCTAGAGCTGGGACTCAGCCCCAGCATTTT. It codes for CSARAGTQPQHF.

Details on this clonotype: A read error may be the cause here, since a much bigger clone is one base away. The conserved closing phenylalanine or tryptophan is absent in this CDR3, likely reflecting a read error. V gene TRBV6-5 combines with J gene TRBJ2-7; D gene uncertain. The CDR3 totals 13 residues. V was shortened by 0 bases and J by 3 bases, with 6 bases between the two germline ends. Germline assignment: CDR1 MNHEY and CDR2 SVGAGI. CDR3 bases: TGTGCCAGCAGTTACTCAGGCCGCTACGAGCAGTACTCC. It specifies CASSYSGRYEQYS.